The 20 T cell receptor beta chains below all came from one sample that was sequenced in a study of control samples from healthy donors and cancer patients. Libraries were prepared by immunoSEQ multiplex PCR; TCRdb keeps only in-frame clonotypes and omits some of them. The sample has about 210,000 clones. The sample taken for sequencing was blood. These receptors all stem from a woman in her 30s in good health.

V gene TRBV28 combines with J gene TRBJ1-2; possible D gene TRBD1, 6 bases. V dropped 5 bases and J dropped 6 bases, with 13 bases sitting between them. There are 13 residues in the CDR3. The germline CDR1 and CDR2 sequences are MDHEN and SYDVKM. The CDR3 spells CASSLDRSDGYTF. CDR3 DNA: TGTGCCAGCAGTCTCGACAGGTCTGATGGCTACACCTTC.

The chain couples TRBV27 to TRBJ2-7; D unclear. The CDR3 is made up of 12 amino acids. Trimming stripped 5 bases from V and 6 bases from J, with 11 bases between. Germline CDR1 MNHEY, CDR2 SMNVEV (reference sequence). This CDR3 is CASSRLGVEQYF. DNA for the CDR3: TGTGCCAGCAGTCGGCTTGGGGTCGAGCAGTACTTC.

The J gene is TRBJ1-5, the V gene TRBV19; TRBD1 agrees at 9 bases. With V trimmed by 4 bases and J by 3 bases, 4 bases remained unmatched. CDR1 is LNHDA and CDR2 is SQIVND in the germline V gene (reference sequence). The length of the CDR3 is 15 residues. The CDR3, as DNA: TGTGCCAGTAGTAGGGTACAGGGGGCCAATCAGCCCCAGCATTTT. As protein: CASSRVQGANQPQHF.

This chain joins TRBV9 and TRBJ1-3, with D uncertain. The CDR3 consists of 16 residues. V lost 1 base and J lost 1, with 12 bases in between. The germline gives CDR1 SGDLS, CDR2 YYNGEE. Written as DNA, the CDR3 is TGTGCCAGCAGCGTATTGGCAGGCCGGTCTGGAAACACCATATATTTT. This translates into CASSVLAGRSGNTIYF. The full variable domain, rest sourced from reference TRBV9 and TRBJ1-3, is DSGVTQTPKHLITATGQRVTLRCSPRSGDLSVYWYQQSLDQGLQFLIQYYNGEERAKGNILERFSAQQFPDLHSELNLSSLELGDSALYFCASSVLAGRSGNTIYFGEGSWLTVV.

The chain combines TRBV28 with TRBJ1-2, with 8 bases that match TRBD1. This CDR3 has 14 amino acids. In germline, CDR1 is MDHEN, CDR2 SYDVKM. Trimming cost V 4 bases and J 7 bases; bases outside gene matches: 8. As DNA, the CDR3 is TGTGCCAGCAGTTCCCGGGACAGGTCCCTTGGCTACACCTTC. It specifies CASSSRDRSLGYTF.

This sequence joins TRBV5-4 and TRBJ2-2, with D hard to call. CDR1 is SGHNT, CDR2 YYREEE, per germline (reference sequence). This CDR3 has 13 residues. Between the trimmed V and J ends, which lost 0 bases and 5 bases, there was a span of 5 bases. DNA for the CDR3: TGTGCCAGCAGCTTGGATGAAACCGGGGAGCTGTTTTTT. This gives the protein CASSLDETGELFF.

The chain carries TRBV7-2 and TRBJ1-3, with 9 bases fitting TRBD1. This CDR3 has 15 amino acids. The germline gives CDR1 SGHTA, CDR2 FQGNSA. V trimming: 5 bases; J trimming: 2 bases; junction bases outside the gene matches: 4. The CDR3 spells CASSPQGAAGNTIYF. The CDR3 coding sequence is TGTGCCAGCAGCCCACAGGGGGCAGCTGGAAACACCATATATTTT.

V usage is TRBV5-4 and J usage is TRBJ1-4; 9 nucleotides match TRBD1. With V trimmed by 3 bases and J by 4 bases, 7 bases remained unmatched. Germline V gene sequence: CDR1 SGHNT, CDR2 YYREEE (reference sequence). The CDR3 loop spans 16 amino acids. The CDR3 loop reads CASSSTQGAYNEKLFF. CDR3 DNA: TGTGCCAGCAGCTCCACACAGGGGGCCTATAATGAAAAACTGTTTTTT.

The rearrangement links TRBV5-1 to TRBJ2-1; TRBD2 agrees at 9 bases. The CDR3 totals 19 residues. Germline assignment: CDR1 SGHRS and CDR2 YFSETQ. The V gene end was trimmed by 4 bases and the J gene end by 0 bases; junction bases not matched to a gene: 14. Written as DNA, the CDR3 is TGCGCCAGCAGCAAGGGGACTAGCCAAATTAGAAGCTCCTACAATGAGCAGTTCTTC. Its translation is CASSKGTSQIRSSYNEQFF.

The CDR3 protein is CASGADYNEKLFF. CDR3 DNA: TGTGCCAGCGGGGCAGACTATAATGAAAAACTGTTTTTT. The chain employs TRBV2 and TRBJ1-4, with TRBD1 as a possible D gene (5 bases). CDR3 length: 13 amino acids. Germline V lookup: CDR1 SNHLY, CDR2 FYNNEI. With 8 bases removed from V and 4 bases from J, the gap between germline ends came to 11 bases. Filled out from reference TRBV2 and TRBJ1-4, the complete variable domain reads EPEVTQTPSHQVTQMGQEVILRCVPISNHLYFYWYRQILGQKVEFLVSFYNNEISEKSEIFDDQFSVERPDGSNFTLKIRSTKLEDSAMYFCASGADYNEKLFFGSGTQLSVL.

This chain links TRBV6-6 with TRBJ1-3, with D uncertain. V lost 5 bases and J 0 bases, leaving 11 bases between the germline ends. Germline V gene data show CDR1 as MNHNY and CDR2 as SVGAGI (reference sequence). This CDR3 spans 15 amino acids. The CDR3 loop is CASSLQPDSGNTIYF. In DNA form, the CDR3 reads TGTGCCAGCAGTCTCCAACCGGACTCTGGAAACACCATATATTTT.

The CDR3 spells CASSSRFAGSSYEQYF. CDR3 coding DNA: TGTGCCAGCAGTTCCCGATTTGCCGGGTCCAGCTACGAGCAGTACTTC. The chain employs TRBV27 and TRBJ2-7, with D hard to call. V was cut by 4 bases and J by 3 bases, with 19 bases left in between. The length of the CDR3 is 16 residues. The germline gives CDR1 MNHEY, CDR2 SMNVEV (reference sequence).

In nucleotides, the CDR3 is TGTGCCAGCAGCCGGAACACGAACACTGAAGCTTTCTTT. Translation gives CASSRNTNTEAFF. This sequence joins TRBV3-1 (or the pseudogene TRBV3-2) and TRBJ1-1, with D uncertain. The germline V and J ends were trimmed by 4 bases and 1 base, with 7 bases remaining between them. This CDR3 is built from 13 residues. Germline assignment: CDR1 LGHDT and CDR2 YNNKEL (reference sequence).

J is TRBJ2-1 and V is TRBV12-3 or TRBV12-4; no clear D. V lost 3 bases and J lost 9, with 12 bases in between. This CDR3 comprises 13 residues. The CDR3 sequence is CASSLSVAPEQFF. CDR3 DNA sequence: TGTGCCAGCAGTTTGTCCGTAGCCCCTGAGCAGTTCTTC.

J is TRBJ1-1 and V is TRBV27; no definite D call. The germline V and J ends were trimmed by 0 bases and 1 base, with 6 bases remaining between them. The germline V gene encodes CDR1 MNHEY and CDR2 SMNVEV (reference sequence). The CDR3 extends over 14 amino acids. The CDR3 loop reads CASSLSVKNTEAFF. DNA of the CDR3: TGTGCCAGCAGTTTATCGGTCAAGAACACTGAAGCTTTCTTT.

This chain links TRBV28 with TRBJ1-5; D not certain. The CDR3 length is 15 residues. V was cut by 7 bases and J by 0 bases, with 13 bases left in between. Germline V gives CDR1 MDHEN, CDR2 SYDVKM. The CDR3 DNA follows: TGTGCCAGCACCACGCGACGGATTAGCAATCAGCCCCAGCATTTT. It translates to CASTTRRISNQPQHF.

This rearrangement joins TRBV6-5 to TRBJ2-7, with unresolved D. Germline CDR1 is MNHEY and CDR2 is SVGAGI. Trimming removed 2 bases from V and 2 bases from J, with 7 bases in between. This CDR3 has 13 residues. CDR3 region: CASSYKETYEQYF. In DNA form, the CDR3 reads TGTGCCAGCAGTTACAAGGAAACCTACGAGCAGTACTTC.

This chain joins TRBV7-2 and TRBJ1-1, with 8 bases matching TRBD1. Germline assignment: CDR1 SGHTA and CDR2 FQGNSA. The CDR3 is 15 amino acids. V shed 1 base and J 2 bases; nucleotides not matched to a gene: 3. Here the CDR3 DNA reads TGTGCCAGCAGCTTAGGTCAGGGGGCAAACACTGAAGCTTTCTTT. This gives the protein CASSLGQGANTEAFF.

The gene calls are TRBV4-3 and TRBJ1-1; D ambiguous. In germline, CDR1 is LGHNA, CDR2 YSLEER. V lost 0 bases to trimming and J lost 1 base, with 3 bases between them. This CDR3 region has 13 residues. CDR3 sequence reads: CASSQDRNTEAFF. The CDR3 DNA reads TGCGCCAGCAGCCAAGATCGGAACACTGAAGCTTTCTTT.

The rearrangement joins TRBV7-2 to TRBJ2-7, with TRBD2 as a possible D gene (5 bases). CDR1 SGHTA and CDR2 FQGNSA come from the germline V gene. Trimming cost V 4 bases and J 1 base, with 8 bases left between them. The CDR3 spans 13 residues. The CDR3 sequence is CASSSERSYEQYF. The CDR3 DNA is TGTGCCAGCAGCTCGGAGCGGTCCTACGAGCAGTACTTC.